The clone carrying this T cell receptor (beta chain) has only one observation. A single record per CDR3 protein comes from TCRdb applying MiXCR to the 5' RACE reads. The table lists 250,000 to 350,000 distinct CDR3 sequences, around a sixth of them singletons. The data were obtained in a study of T-cell memory formation after mild COVID-19. The CDR3 covers 13 residues. Trimming stripped 6 bases from V and 8 bases from J, with 13 bases between. The chain combines TRBV12-3 or TRBV12-4 with TRBJ1-4, with D possibly being TRBD1 (5 bases). The specimen was PBMCs or a T cell subset sorted from them (not recorded which). The source is a man between 18 and 35 years old who had mild COVID-19 (a few samples of this study predate the infection). Cell type and time point are not known. The CDR3 region has the DNA TGTGCCAGCAGATCAGGGCTCGGGGAAAAACTGTTTTTT. It encodes CASRSGLGEKLFF.